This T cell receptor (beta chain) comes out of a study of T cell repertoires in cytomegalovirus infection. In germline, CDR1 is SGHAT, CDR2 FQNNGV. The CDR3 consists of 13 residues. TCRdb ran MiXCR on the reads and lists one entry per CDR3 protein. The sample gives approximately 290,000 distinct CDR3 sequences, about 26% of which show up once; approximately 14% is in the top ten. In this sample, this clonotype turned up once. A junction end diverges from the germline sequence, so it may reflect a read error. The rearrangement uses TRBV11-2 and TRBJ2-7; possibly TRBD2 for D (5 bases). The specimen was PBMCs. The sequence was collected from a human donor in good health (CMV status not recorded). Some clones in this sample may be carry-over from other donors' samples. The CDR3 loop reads CATKPGNSYEKYF. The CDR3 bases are TGTGCCACCAAACCGGGGAACTCCTACGAGAAGTACTTC.